Below, one T cell receptor (beta chain) is given with its context. Its antigen is undetermined. This specimen belongs to a study of shared clonotypes between healthy human individuals. It was at deep level that the assay was run. Ten immunoSEQ deep assay plates served to sequence unsorted PBMC DNA. In the original processing: Junction-only sequences produced by ImmunoSEQ had no quality scores, so filtering differed. Clones were read by immunoSEQ multiplex PCR, and TCRdb kept only the in-frame ones, dropping some. V, J and clone size reflect that table, while D and trimming were determined from the DNA. The data contain around 440,000 clones, approximately 80% of them singletons. The germline V gene has CDR1 MRHNA and CDR2 SNTAGT. The trim removed 5 bases at V and 3 bases at J, leaving 7 bases unmatched. The CDR3 is 15 amino acids. General study points: It was anticipated that sequencing depth would influence how many clonotypes donors shared.

The rearrangement links TRBV6-4 to TRBJ1-2; 9 bases match TRBD1. The sequenced sample was PBMCs. This sequence was found in a woman between 40 and 50 years old in good health. Some clones in this sample may be carry-over from other donors' samples. The CDR3 loop reads CASSSTGGAYYGYTF. CDR3 bases: TGTGCCAGCAGTTCTACAGGGGGCGCGTACTATGGCTACACCTTC.